A single sample gave rise to the 29 T cell receptor beta chains below, sequenced in a study of shared clonotypes between healthy human individuals. Naive CD8 cells comprised CD45RO-negative, CCR7-positively selected cells, excluding terminally differentiated effector memory CD45RA+ cells. Produced via immunoSEQ multiplex PCR; TCRdb's table is partial and in-frame only. This table has about 1,800,000 clones, about 95% appearing once. The sample taken for sequencing was naive CD8+ T cells sorted from blood. The receptors come from a man in his late teens or twenties in good health.

This chain joins TRBV9 and TRBJ1-2; no firm D call. The germline V and J ends were trimmed by 3 bases and 0 bases, with 12 bases remaining between them. Looked up from germline, CDR1 is SGDLS and CDR2 is YYNGEE. The CDR3 covers 15 residues. The CDR3 DNA reads TGTGCCAGCAGCGCGACCGATACGTCTAACTATGGCTACACCTTC. This codes for CASSATDTSNYGYTF.

As to this clone: Other DNA sequences in the sample encode the same CDR3. CDR3 DNA: TGTGCCAGCAGTCTAGGGGGCGGTCTTTCAAATGAGCAGTTCTTC. Translation: CASSLGGGLSNEQFF. The chain is built from TRBV27 and TRBJ2-1; 7 bases agree with TRBD1. The ends lost 5 bases at V and 7 bases at J; junction bases unmatched: 11. CDR1 and CDR2 from the germline V gene are MNHEY and SMNVEV (reference sequence). The CDR3 loop spans 15 amino acids.

This rearrangement joins TRBV27 to TRBJ1-1; D perhaps matches TRBD1 (6 bases). The CDR3 runs to 11 residues. V lost 6 bases and J 5 bases, leaving 7 bases between the germline ends. Germline V CDR1 and CDR2: MNHEY, SMNVEV (reference sequence). The CDR3 region is CASRTGTEAFF. In DNA form, the CDR3 reads TGTGCCAGCAGAACAGGGACTGAAGCTTTCTTT.

This clone was recorded once. The chain links TRBV5-4 to TRBJ2-7; D is unclear. This CDR3 is 13 amino acids long. The ends were cut back, 0 bases at V and 6 bases at J, with 10 bases in the middle. The germline V gene encodes CDR1 SGHNT and CDR2 YYREEE (reference sequence). CDR3 region: CASSLESPSEQYF. The CDR3 region has the DNA TGTGCCAGCAGCTTGGAATCCCCTTCCGAGCAGTACTTC.

V usage is TRBV7-2 and J usage is TRBJ1-3; 7 positions agree with TRBD1. The CDR3 sequence is 17 residues long. The V gene's germline CDR1 is SGHTA and CDR2 FQGNSA. Trimming at V came to 3 bases and at J to 0 bases, leaving 8 bases not matched to a gene. Here the CDR3 reads CASSFGTVKPSGNTIYF. CDR3 bases: TGTGCCAGCAGCTTCGGGACAGTTAAACCCTCTGGAAACACCATATATTTT.

V usage is TRBV7-6 and J usage is TRBJ2-7, with D possibly TRBD2 on 6 matching bases. Per germline, CDR1 SGHVS and CDR2 FNYEAQ. Trimming removed 1 base at V and 0 bases at J, with 13 bases between. CDR3 length: 16 residues. The DNA for the CDR3 is TGTGCCAGCAGCTTAGTTGGTGGGAGGAGCTCCTACGAGCAGTACTTC. Its translation is CASSLVGGRSSYEQYF. Complete variable domain (other parts from reference TRBV7-6 and TRBJ2-7): GAGVSQSPRYKVTKRGQDVALRCDPISGHVSLYWYRQALGQGPEFLTYFNYEAQQDKSGLPNDRFSAERPEGSISTLTIQRTEQRDSAMYRCASSLVGGRSSYEQYFGPGTRLTVT.

To note about this clone: The sample carries other DNA sequences with the same CDR3. The rearrangement uses TRBV11-2 and TRBJ2-1; 11 bases map to TRBD2. V dropped 0 bases and J dropped 4; count of bases not matched to a gene: 2. Germline V gives CDR1 SGHAT, CDR2 FQNNGV. The CDR3 has 16 amino acids. CDR3 protein: CASSLDLAGGYNEQFF. In DNA, the CDR3 is TGTGCCAGCAGCTTAGATCTAGCGGGGGGATACAATGAGCAGTTCTTC.

The V gene is TRBV4-1, the J gene TRBJ1-1, with 8 bases that match TRBD1. Trimming took 3 bases from V and 6 from J; bases not matched to a gene: 9. The CDR3 has 15 residues. Germline CDR1 MGHRA, CDR2 YSYEKL. The CDR3 nucleotides are TGCGCCAGCAGCCAGAAACAGGGGGTTGGGGCTGAAGCTTTCTTT. It codes for CASSQKQGVGAEAFF.

This chain connects TRBV6-5 to TRBJ1-5; D might be TRBD1 (6 bases). The V end was cut by 7 bases, the J end by 9 bases, with 19 bases between. This CDR3 contains 14 residues. Germline values: CDR1 MNHEY, CDR2 SVGAGI. In nucleotides, the CDR3 is TGTGCCAGCAAGACAGGAGACAATAATTGGCCCCAGCATTTT. Translating gives CASKTGDNNWPQHF.

CDR3 residues: CASSLLSGSVETQYF. The DNA for the CDR3 is TGTGCCAGCAGTTTATTATCAGGGAGCGTGGAGACCCAGTACTTC. The chain joins TRBV27 to TRBJ2-5; D is possibly TRBD1 or TRBD2 (5 bases each). The length of the CDR3 is 15 residues. V lost 1 base and J lost 5, with 14 bases in between. Germline CDR1 and CDR2: MNHEY and SMNVEV (reference sequence).

The CDR3 region has the DNA TGTGCCAGCACCTGGGACAGGGGAAGTACTGAAGCTTTCTTT. It yields the protein CASTWDRGSTEAFF. The rearrangement links TRBV5-4 to TRBJ1-1; the match to TRBD1 covers 10 bases. The J segment lost 5 bases and the V segment lost 6 bases, leaving 7 bases of the junction unmatched. There are 14 residues in the CDR3. Germline CDR1 reads SGHNT; CDR2 reads YYREEE (reference sequence). Combining the CDR3 with reference TRBV5-4 and TRBJ1-1 gives the whole variable domain ETGVTQSPTHLIKTRGQQVTLRCSSQSGHNTVSWYQQALGQGPQFIFQYYREEENGRGNFPPRFSGLQFPNYSSELNVNALELDDSALYLCASTWDRGSTEAFFGQGTRLTVV.

The V call is TRBV13, the J call TRBJ1-1; D unclear. Germline lookup yields CDR1 PRHDT and CDR2 FYEKMQ (reference sequence). The germline V and J ends were trimmed by 3 bases and 4 bases, with 9 bases remaining between them. There are 13 residues in the CDR3. CDR3 bases: TGTGCCAGCAGCTTCCGGGAGTCCACTGAAGCTTTCTTT. It is translated as CASSFRESTEAFF.

The chain recombines TRBV5-4 with TRBJ1-3; 7 positions match TRBD1. Germline CDR1 reads SGHNT; CDR2 reads YYREEE (reference sequence). With 4 bases clipped from V and 0 bases from J, the junction kept 7 bases outside the gene matches. The CDR3 consists of 16 residues. CDR3: CASSQRGTASGNTIYF. The DNA for the CDR3 is TGTGCCAGCAGCCAGAGAGGGACAGCCTCTGGAAACACCATATATTTT.

The chain carries TRBV19 and TRBJ1-1; D remains ambiguous. The ends were cut back, 5 bases at V and 4 bases at J, with 11 bases in the middle. The germline V gene has CDR1 LNHDA and CDR2 SQIVND (reference sequence). The CDR3 is made up of 13 amino acids. In nucleotides, the CDR3 is TGTGCCAGTAGTGCACAACCCGTCACTGAAGCTTTCTTT. It is translated as CASSAQPVTEAFF.

The chain uses TRBV5-8 and TRBJ1-5; 9 bases map to TRBD1. This CDR3 has 15 amino acids. CDR1 SGHTS and CDR2 YDEGEE come from the germline V gene. V lost 4 bases to trimming and J lost 3 bases; unmatched junction nucleotides: 5. The chain's CDR3 is CASSRGQGINQPQHF. The CDR3 bases are TGTGCCAGCAGCCGGGGACAGGGCATCAATCAGCCCCAGCATTTT.

J is TRBJ1-6 and V is TRBV4-1; TRBD1 agrees at 8 bases. The CDR3 runs 16 residues. V trimming: 1 base; J trimming: 8 bases; junction bases outside the gene matches: 7. The germline CDR1 and CDR2 sequences are MGHRA and YSYEKL. DNA of the CDR3: TGCGCCAGCAGCCAAGGGGGATCAGGGGGCGATTCACCCCTCCACTTT. Translation: CASSQGGSGGDSPLHF.

J is TRBJ2-3 and V is TRBV5-4; the match to TRBD1 covers 9 bases. CDR3 length: 17 residues. V trimming: 0 bases; J trimming: 2 bases; junction bases outside the gene matches: 7. Germline V lookup: CDR1 SGHNT, CDR2 YYREEE (reference sequence). This chain's CDR3 is CASSLDPGQGLTDTQYF. CDR3 DNA: TGTGCCAGCAGCTTGGACCCGGGACAGGGCCTCACAGATACGCAGTATTTT.

A note on this clone: The same CDR3 also results from other DNA sequences found in this sample. J is TRBJ2-3 and V is TRBV7-2; D gene uncertain. V was shortened by 3 bases and J by 1 base, with 5 bases between the two germline ends. Germline values: CDR1 SGHTA, CDR2 FQGNSA. CDR3 length equals 13 residues. The CDR3 spells CASSLVRTDTQYF. Here the CDR3 DNA reads TGTGCCAGCAGCTTGGTACGCACAGATACGCAGTATTTT.

Turning to this clone: Within the sample, other DNA sequences also encode this same CDR3. CDR3: CASSLDSPYEQYF. In nucleotides, the CDR3 is TGTGCCAGCAGCCTAGACAGCCCCTACGAGCAGTACTTC. The V call is TRBV5-6, the J call TRBJ2-7, with a tentative D call TRBD1 (5 bases). V was pared by 4 bases and J by 2 bases, with 10 bases between. CDR3 length: 13 residues. From germline, CDR1 is SGHDT and CDR2 YYEEEE.

This clone was picked up a small number of times. This rearrangement joins TRBV25-1 to TRBJ1-2; D unclear. Germline V lookup: CDR1 MGHDK, CDR2 SYGVNS. The CDR3 contains 13 residues. V lost 4 bases and J lost 4, with 10 bases in between. Here the CDR3 DNA reads TGTGCCAGCAGTGCGTCAGCGGGCTATGGCTACACCTTC. Protein product: CASSASAGYGYTF.

The chain employs TRBV6-1 and TRBJ1-3; 10 bases map to TRBD1. J lost 1 base, V lost 1 base, and 4 bases had no gene match. The CDR3 is made up of 17 amino acids. The germline CDR1 and CDR2 sequences are MNHNS and SASEGT. Written as DNA, the CDR3 is TGTGCCAGCAGTGAAGTTCCGGGACAGGGGTCTGGAAACACCATATATTTT. Translating gives CASSEVPGQGSGNTIYF.

Of note for this clone: At one boundary the junction diverges from the germline segment, which might be a read error. This chain joins TRBV30 and TRBJ2-5; the match to TRBD2 covers 10 bases. There are 16 residues in the CDR3. Germline-derived CDR1 and CDR2 are GTSNPN and SVGIG (reference sequence). For the CDR3, the DNA is TGTGCCTGGAGCGTCGGATATCTAGCGGGGGACTTCTCCGTCGACTTC. This gives the protein CAWSVGYLAGDFSVDF.

This clone appeared once. The rearrangement links TRBV6-6 to TRBJ2-2; 9 bases fit TRBD1. Trimming took 2 bases from V and 6 from J; bases not matched to a gene: 7. In germline, CDR1 is MNHNY, CDR2 SVGAGI (reference sequence). This CDR3 is built from 16 residues. The DNA for the CDR3 is TGTGCCAGCAGTTACCTAGGGACAGGGTCCTCCGGGGAGCTGTTTTTT. Its translation is CASSYLGTGSSGELFF.

The chain is built from TRBV7-9 and TRBJ1-2; TRBD1 agrees at 8 bases. The germline CDR1 and CDR2 sequences are SEHNR and FQNEAQ (reference sequence). With 5 bases clipped from V and 5 bases from J, the junction kept 7 bases outside the gene matches. This CDR3 region has 14 residues. CDR3 bases: TGTGCCAGCAGCCTATGGGACAGGAAATATGGCTACACCTTC. Amino acid sequence: CASSLWDRKYGYTF.

The rearrangement joins TRBV5-4 to TRBJ2-4; 9 nucleotides align to TRBD1. The CDR3 runs to 14 residues. CDR1 is SGHNT and CDR2 is YYREEE in the germline V gene (reference sequence). V shed 4 bases and J 5 bases; nucleotides not matched to a gene: 4. CDR3 coding DNA: TGTGCCAGCAGCCGACAGGGGGGGGAAAACATTCAGTACTTC. Its protein is CASSRQGGENIQYF.

V gene TRBV7-9 combines with J gene TRBJ2-1, with D perhaps TRBD2 (6 bases). Germline V lookup: CDR1 SEHNR, CDR2 FQNEAQ (reference sequence). V dropped 2 bases and J dropped 5 bases, with 16 bases sitting between them. This CDR3 has 16 amino acids. The CDR3 DNA follows: TGTGCCAGCAGCTTACCGACTCGGGACTTCCACAATGAGCAGTTCTTC. Its translation is CASSLPTRDFHNEQFF.

For the CDR3, the DNA is TGTGCCAGCAGCTTAGGGACAGGGAACACTGAAGCTTTCTTT. This gives the protein CASSLGTGNTEAFF. The V gene is TRBV5-8, the J gene TRBJ1-1; 8 bases map to TRBD1. Germline CDR1 SGHTS, CDR2 YDEGEE. CDR3 length: 14 amino acids. After removal of 2 bases from V and 1 base from J, the junction contained 1 base not matched to a gene.

The gene calls are TRBV6-6 and TRBJ2-1; D is unresolved. Germline loops: CDR1 MNHNY, CDR2 SVGAGI (reference sequence). V was pared by 2 bases and J by 8 bases, with 7 bases between. The CDR3 extends over 12 amino acids. As DNA, the CDR3 is TGTGCCAGCAGTTACAGCAGCGATGAGCAGTTCTTC. Translated: CASSYSSDEQFF.

V is TRBV7-8 and J is TRBJ1-2, with D possibly being TRBD1 (5 bases). From germline, CDR1 is SGHVS and CDR2 FQNEAQ. V dropped 5 bases and J dropped 5 bases, with 18 bases sitting between them. This CDR3 has 15 residues. Here the CDR3 DNA reads TGTGCCAGCAGCCTGGAACAGGCCCCTGGGTATGGCTACACCTTC. It encodes CASSLEQAPGYGYTF.